The 30 T cell receptor beta chains presented below share a single source sample, sequenced in a study of blood T cells in healthy people across ages. A second PCR of 7 to 11 cycles used a sample-barcoded 5' primer and a J-beta primer mix. TCRdb reprocessed the 5' RACE reads with MiXCR, giving one entry per CDR3 protein. Of 650,000 to 1,000,000 distinct CDR3 sequences in the sample, 35% to 40% are singletons; the top ten hold 13%. The sequencing sample was made of blood. These TCRs come from a man aged 18-30 years in good health.

The chain employs TRBV7-2 and TRBJ1-2; D ambiguous. This CDR3 contains 15 residues. Trimming stripped 5 bases from V and 1 base from J, with 14 bases between. The germline V gene encodes CDR1 SGHTA and CDR2 FQGNSA. CDR3 residues: CASSPAPAVNYGYTF. DNA of the CDR3: TGTGCCAGCAGCCCTGCACCAGCCGTTAACTATGGCTACACCTTC.

The table lists this clonotype with many counts. This sequence joins TRBV20-1 and TRBJ2-5; D possibly corresponds to TRBD1 (6 bases). This CDR3 is 14 amino acids long. V shed 5 bases and J shed 5 bases, with 18 bases lying between them. The germline gives CDR1 DFQATT, CDR2 SNEGSKA (reference sequence). The CDR3 reads CSARAGQSVETQYF. CDR3 coding DNA: TGCAGTGCTCGAGCCGGACAGTCGGTTGAGACCCAGTACTTC.

The chain recombines TRBV7-2 with TRBJ1-1, with no clear D. The CDR3 has 14 amino acids. The ends were cut back, 5 bases at V and 0 bases at J, with 10 bases in the middle. From germline, CDR1 is SGHTA and CDR2 FQGNSA. The CDR3 reads CASSRQRVNTEAFF. In DNA form, the CDR3 reads TGTGCCAGCAGCCGCCAGAGGGTGAACACTGAAGCTTTCTTT.

The V call is TRBV5-1, the J call TRBJ2-5; 10 bases align to TRBD1. The closer fit of TRBJ2-7 to the DNA end suggests the J call may be wrong. CDR1 is SGHRS and CDR2 is YFSETQ in the germline V gene. This CDR3 is built from 15 residues. The DNA of the CDR3 is TGCGCCAGGAGTTTGACAGGGGGCGCGACCTACGAGCAGTACTTC. It yields the protein CARSLTGGATYEQYF.

The J gene is TRBJ2-6, the V gene TRBV2, with D perhaps TRBD2 (5 bases). Germline V CDR1 and CDR2: SNHLY, FYNNEI. The CDR3 spans 14 residues. Between the trimmed V and J ends, which lost 7 bases and 2 bases, there was a span of 9 bases. This chain's CDR3 is CASMGSPGANVLTF. In nucleotides, the CDR3 is TGTGCCAGCATGGGGAGCCCTGGGGCCAACGTCCTGACTTTC.

This clonotype was detected a few times. The genes are TRBV2 and TRBJ2-5; 14 bases align to TRBD2. CDR1 SNHLY and CDR2 FYNNEI come from the germline V gene. The CDR3 sequence is 14 residues long. Germline trimming cut 8 bases from V and 2 bases from J; bases unmatched to any gene: 1. The CDR3 loop is CASGTSGRQETQYF. The DNA for the CDR3 is TGTGCCAGCGGGACTAGCGGGAGACAAGAGACCCAGTACTTC.

The sample holds a few counts of this clonotype. V is TRBV5-6 and J is TRBJ1-2; tentative D call: TRBD1 (5 bases). Trimming cost V 0 bases and J 1 base, with 13 bases left between them. Germline V gives CDR1 SGHDT, CDR2 YYEEEE. This CDR3 contains 16 residues. This chain's CDR3 is CASSLVEGSGNYGYTF. The CDR3 DNA reads as TGTGCCAGCAGCTTGGTAGAGGGGAGTGGTAACTATGGCTACACCTTC.

Only a few counts were recorded for this clonotype. The chain couples TRBV27 to TRBJ2-1; D is possibly TRBD2 (5 bases). The CDR3 is made up of 15 amino acids. The germline gives CDR1 MNHEY, CDR2 SMNVEV (reference sequence). With 2 bases removed from V and 3 bases from J, the gap between germline ends came to 11 bases. This CDR3 reads CASSLGERDYNEQFF. Written as DNA, the CDR3 is TGTGCCAGCAGTTTAGGTGAACGGGACTACAATGAGCAGTTCTTC.

The V gene is TRBV19, the J gene TRBJ2-7; possibly TRBD1 for D (5 bases). Germline V CDR1 and CDR2: LNHDA, SQIVND (reference sequence). V was pared by 7 bases and J by 2 bases, with 15 bases between. The CDR3 is 14 amino acids. The CDR3 spells CASIDDPQAYEQYF. For the CDR3, the DNA is TGTGCCAGTATCGACGATCCACAGGCCTACGAGCAGTACTTC.

Here the CDR3 reads CSANKGWAYGYTF. As DNA, the CDR3 is TGCAGTGCTAATAAGGGATGGGCCTATGGCTACACCTTC. This rearrangement joins TRBV20-1 to TRBJ1-2; D gene unclear. This CDR3 is built from 13 residues. V was shortened by 4 bases and J by 4 bases, with 13 bases between the two germline ends. Germline lookup yields CDR1 DFQATT and CDR2 SNEGSKA (reference sequence).

V usage is TRBV30 and J usage is TRBJ1-2; TRBD1 matches at 8 bases. In germline, CDR1 is GTSNPN, CDR2 SVGIG (reference sequence). The CDR3 totals 13 residues. Trimming cost V 0 bases and J 8 bases; bases outside gene matches: 5. Here the CDR3 reads CAWSVRQGFGYTF. The CDR3 bases are TGTGCCTGGAGTGTACGACAGGGGTTCGGCTACACCTTC. Complete variable domain (other parts from reference TRBV30 and TRBJ1-2): SQTIHQWPATLVQPVGSPLSLECTVEGTSNPNLYWYRQAAGRGLQLLFYSVGIGQISSEVPQNLSASRPQDRQFILSSKKLLLSDSGFYLCAWSVRQGFGYTFGSGTRLTVV.

Concerning this clonotype: A much more abundant neighbour one base away suggests this may be a read error. This chain joins TRBV6-5 and TRBJ2-5; a possible D gene is TRBD1 (6 bases). The germline gives CDR1 MNHEY, CDR2 SVGAGI. Trimming removed 2 bases at V and 2 bases at J, with 21 bases between. The CDR3 contains 18 residues. The CDR3 protein is CASSYPSTRDTPQETQYF. The CDR3 nucleotides read TGTGCCAGCAGTTACCCATCCACCCGGGACACTCCACAAGAGACCCAGTACTTC.

This clonotype has just a few counts. The V gene is TRBV27, the J gene TRBJ1-1; D gene unclear. V was shortened by 0 bases and J by 0 bases, with 17 bases between the two germline ends. The CDR3 is made up of 18 amino acids. Germline V gene data show CDR1 as MNHEY and CDR2 as SMNVEV (reference sequence). CDR3 nucleotide sequence: TGTGCCAGCAGTTTATCCGGCAGACAAAACACCATGAACACTGAAGCTTTCTTT. It translates to CASSLSGRQNTMNTEAFF.

This chain connects TRBV7-3 to TRBJ1-6, with D uncertain. The CDR3 consists of 13 residues. Germline V lookup: CDR1 SGHTA, CDR2 FQGTGA. Trimming removed 2 bases from V and 17 bases from J, with 16 bases in between. The CDR3 DNA is TGTGCCAGCAGCTTAGACCCCGGGTCCCCTATCCACTTT. It is translated as CASSLDPGSPIHF.

In this sample, this clonotype turned up a few times. This may stem from a read error, because a much larger clone lies one nucleotide away. The chain links TRBV12-3 or TRBV12-4 to TRBJ2-3; perhaps TRBD1 as D (5 bases). V was shortened by 5 bases and J by 4 bases, with 10 bases between the two germline ends. The CDR3 length is 13 residues. CDR3 in amino acids: CASSVGAADTQYF. The CDR3 DNA follows: TGTGCCAGCAGTGTAGGGGCCGCAGATACGCAGTATTTT.

This chain uses TRBV5-1 with TRBJ2-5; 8 bases map to TRBD1. Germline CDR1 SGHRS, CDR2 YFSETQ. J lost 4 bases, V lost 3 bases, and 5 bases had no gene match. The CDR3 covers 14 residues. In nucleotides, the CDR3 is TGCGCCAGCAGCTCACCCGACAGGGGAGAGACCCAGTACTTC. Residues: CASSSPDRGETQYF.

This clonotype was counted at least ten times. The CDR3: CASSQPYEQYF. The CDR3 DNA sequence: TGTGCCAGCAGCCAACCCTACGAGCAGTACTTC. This chain uses TRBV3-1 with TRBJ2-7; no firm D call. This CDR3 region has 11 residues. CDR1 and CDR2 from the germline V gene are LGHDT and YNNKEL (reference sequence). The germline V and J ends were trimmed by 2 bases and 2 bases, with 1 base remaining between them.

This clonotype was observed at least ten times. The CDR3 protein is CASSFGAVEAEAFF. The CDR3 nucleotides are TGTGCCAGCAGTTTTGGTGCAGTCGAGGCTGAAGCTTTCTTT. The rearrangement links TRBV12-3 or TRBV12-4 to TRBJ1-1, with D unresolved. CDR3 size: 14 residues. The V end lost 3 bases, the J end lost 6 bases, and 14 bases lay between the germline ends.

Ten or more counts support this clonotype. The gene calls are TRBV7-9 and TRBJ2-7; D is unresolved. Germline loops: CDR1 SEHNR, CDR2 FQNEAQ (reference sequence). The CDR3 spans 12 residues. The ends were cut back, 1 base at V and 4 bases at J, with 5 bases in the middle. The CDR3 here is CASSLEQYEQYF. The CDR3 bases are TGTGCCAGCAGCTTAGAACAGTACGAGCAGTACTTC.

This clonotype showed up many times. This chain uses TRBV12-3 or TRBV12-4 with TRBJ2-4; 8 positions match TRBD1. After removal of 4 bases from V and 0 bases from J, the junction contained 8 bases not matched to a gene. There are 17 residues in the CDR3. The CDR3 DNA sequence: TGTGCCAGCAGTTCCTTACACAGGGGGTTAGCCAAAAACATTCAGTACTTC. Protein sequence: CASSSLHRGLAKNIQYF.

This clonotype was detected only a few times. CDR3 amino acids: CASSPSGQENYGYTF. The CDR3 nucleotides are TGTGCCAGCAGCCCCTCGGGACAGGAAAACTATGGCTACACCTTC. The genes are TRBV7-9 and TRBJ1-2; TRBD1 aligns across 8 bases. The CDR3 runs to 15 residues. The V and J ends lost 5 bases and 2 bases, in that order; junction bases with no gene match: 7. The germline CDR1 and CDR2 sequences are SEHNR and FQNEAQ (reference sequence).

The chain has TRBV5-1 and TRBJ2-2, with 9 bases identical to TRBD1. Germline V gene sequence: CDR1 SGHRS, CDR2 YFSETQ. The junction had 8 bases not matched to a gene; V was cut back by 7 bases and J by 4 bases. The CDR3 covers 15 residues. The CDR3 loop is CASGTDRGVTGELFF. The CDR3 bases are TGCGCCAGCGGAACGGACAGGGGCGTCACCGGGGAGCTGTTTTTT.

As regards this clonotype: A read error may be the cause here, since a much bigger clone is one base away. The CDR3 loop reads CASSLVQEGLTEAFF. The CDR3 DNA reads as TGTGCCAGCAGTTTAGTCCAAGAGGGCCTGACTGAAGCTTTCTTT. The rearrangement uses TRBV12-3 or TRBV12-4 and TRBJ1-1, with D unclear. Trimming shortened V by 1 base and J by 5 bases, and 14 bases separated the two germline ends. The length of the CDR3 is 15 residues.

Turning to this clonotype: A much larger clone differs from this one at a single base, so this may be a read error. The rearrangement links TRBV15 to TRBJ2-1, with unresolved D. The CDR3 length is 11 residues. Germline CDR1 is LNHNV and CDR2 is YYDKDF (reference sequence). CDR3 sequence: CATSRVNGQFF. The DNA for the CDR3 is TGTGCCACCAGCAGAGTCAATGGGCAGTTCTTC.

In this sample, this clonotype turned up a few times. The chain has TRBV19 and TRBJ1-5; 9 bases are a match to TRBD1. The CDR3 has 16 amino acids. Germline V gene sequence: CDR1 LNHDA, CDR2 SQIVND (reference sequence). After removal of 3 bases from V and 1 base from J, the junction contained 4 bases not matched to a gene. The CDR3: CASSIYRGQSNQPQHF. The CDR3 DNA reads TGTGCCAGTAGTATCTACAGGGGGCAAAGCAATCAGCCCCAGCATTTT.

The rearrangement uses TRBV27 and TRBJ2-1; a possible D gene is TRBD2 (5 bases). The CDR3 is 12 residues long. Deletions cut 5 bases from V and 9 bases from J, with 11 bases between. Looked up from germline, CDR1 is MNHEY and CDR2 is SMNVEV (reference sequence). The CDR3: CASSPPSIEQFF. CDR3 nucleotide sequence: TGTGCCAGCAGTCCCCCTAGCATTGAGCAGTTCTTC.

There are many counts of this clonotype. The rearrangement joins TRBV12-3 or TRBV12-4 to TRBJ2-1, with 9 bases matching TRBD1. CDR3 size: 14 residues. Trimming at V came to 5 bases and at J to 6 bases, leaving 5 bases not matched to a gene. CDR3 amino acids: CASSDRGIRNEQFF. The CDR3 DNA reads as TGTGCCAGCAGTGACAGGGGGATCCGCAATGAGCAGTTCTTC.

A note on this clonotype: One base away lies a much larger clone, so this may be a sequencing read error. The chain is built from TRBV4-1 and TRBJ2-3, with unresolved D. The CDR3 extends over 13 amino acids. V shed 0 bases and J shed 5 bases, with 6 bases lying between them. Germline V gives CDR1 MGHRA, CDR2 YSYEKL. As DNA, the CDR3 is TGCGCCAGCAGCCAAGATGGCGGAGATACGCAGTATTTT. Its translation: CASSQDGGDTQYF.

This clonotype was counted once. The rearrangement joins TRBV2 to TRBJ2-5; the match to TRBD2 covers 8 bases. J gave up 11 bases and V 4 bases, and 12 bases lay outside the gene matches. Germline CDR1 is SNHLY and CDR2 is FYNNEI. The CDR3 runs 14 residues. CDR3 region: CASSGVSGGFVQYF. CDR3 nucleotides: TGTGCCAGCAGTGGAGTAAGCGGGGGCTTCGTGCAGTACTTC.

The sample holds a few counts of this clonotype. The V gene is TRBV4-1, the J gene TRBJ1-2; the D gene is possibly TRBD1 (5 bases). Germline assignment: CDR1 MGHRA and CDR2 YSYEKL. Between the trimmed V and J ends, which lost 5 bases and 4 bases, there was a span of 20 bases. The CDR3 contains 16 residues. DNA for the CDR3: TGCGCCAGCAGCTTCCCGGGGGACCCGAACGTCTATGGCTACACCTTC. Translation: CASSFPGDPNVYGYTF.